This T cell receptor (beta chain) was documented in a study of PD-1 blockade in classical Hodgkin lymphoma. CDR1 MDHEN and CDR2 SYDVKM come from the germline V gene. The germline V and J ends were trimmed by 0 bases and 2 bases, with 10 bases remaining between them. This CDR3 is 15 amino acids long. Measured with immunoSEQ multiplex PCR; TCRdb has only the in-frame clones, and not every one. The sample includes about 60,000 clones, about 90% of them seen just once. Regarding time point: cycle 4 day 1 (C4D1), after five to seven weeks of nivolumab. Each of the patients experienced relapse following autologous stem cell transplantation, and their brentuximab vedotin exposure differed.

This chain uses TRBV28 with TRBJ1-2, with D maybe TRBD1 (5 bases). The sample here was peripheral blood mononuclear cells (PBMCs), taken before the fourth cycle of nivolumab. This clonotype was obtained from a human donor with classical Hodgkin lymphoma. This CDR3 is CASSLWRGGNYGYTF. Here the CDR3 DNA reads TGTGCCAGCAGTTTATGGCGGGGGGGAAACTATGGCTACACCTTC.